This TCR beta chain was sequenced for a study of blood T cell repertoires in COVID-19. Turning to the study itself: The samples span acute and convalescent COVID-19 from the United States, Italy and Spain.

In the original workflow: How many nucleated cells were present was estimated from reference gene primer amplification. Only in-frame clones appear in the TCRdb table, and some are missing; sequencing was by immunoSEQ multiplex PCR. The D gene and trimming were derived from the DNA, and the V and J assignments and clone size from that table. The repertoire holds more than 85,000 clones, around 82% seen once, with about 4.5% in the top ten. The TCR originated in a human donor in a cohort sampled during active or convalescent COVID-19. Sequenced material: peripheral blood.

CDR3 bases: TGTGCCAGCAGCTTCTCGGGGGGGCGGACAGATACGCAGTATTTT. Amino acid sequence: CASSFSGGRTDTQYF. V and J are TRBV7-9 and TRBJ2-3; TRBD2 aligns across 8 bases. V dropped 3 bases and J dropped 3; count of bases not matched to a gene: 5. Looked up from germline, CDR1 is SEHNR and CDR2 is FQNEAQ (reference sequence). The CDR3 totals 15 residues.